These 8 T cell receptor beta chains share one sample of origin, sequenced in a study of cytomegalovirus exposure and HLA in healthy donors. Primers: 60 Vbeta forward and 13 Jbeta reverse. Profiled with immunoSEQ multiplex PCR; TCRdb holds only in-frame clones, not every one. The data contain some 180,000 clones, around 76% of them seen just once; the ten biggest clones take up about 1.5%. The sequenced sample consisted of PBMCs. The receptors here all came from a man aged 40-55 years in good health and CMV-seronegative.

This clone was picked up a small number of times. The V gene is TRBV5-4, the J gene TRBJ2-1, with TRBD2 matching over 7 bases. The CDR3 totals 17 residues. The V and J ends lost 0 bases and 0 bases, in that order; junction bases with no gene match: 6. CDR1 and CDR2 (germline): SGHNT, YYREEE (reference sequence). CDR3 bases: TGTGCCAGCAGCTTGGAGGGAGGGCTGAGCTCCTACAATGAGCAGTTCTTC. It translates to CASSLEGGLSSYNEQFF.

The chain has TRBV5-6 and TRBJ1-1; D unclear. CDR3 length equals 12 residues. The ends were cut back, 3 bases at V and 7 bases at J, with 10 bases in the middle. Germline lookup yields CDR1 SGHDT and CDR2 YYEEEE. CDR3 protein: CASSSEGFEAFF. Here the CDR3 DNA reads TGTGCCAGCAGCTCGGAGGGATTTGAAGCTTTCTTT.

This clone was picked up a small number of times. The chain has TRBV7-2 and TRBJ1-1; D gene unclear. The CDR3 is 14 amino acids. V was cut by 3 bases and J by 0 bases, with 8 bases left in between. The germline V gene encodes CDR1 SGHTA and CDR2 FQGNSA. CDR3: CASSFKQVNTEAFF. In DNA, the CDR3 is TGTGCCAGCAGCTTTAAGCAGGTGAACACTGAAGCTTTCTTT.

V and J are TRBV6-5 and TRBJ1-1; 9 nucleotides agree with TRBD1. The CDR3 spans 14 residues. Trimming cost V 10 bases and J 4 bases; bases outside gene matches: 10. CDR1 and CDR2 (germline): MNHEY, SVGAGI. For the CDR3, the DNA is TGTGCCACCTTAAACGACAGGGGGGCCACTGAAGCTTTCTTT. This gives the protein CATLNDRGATEAFF.

The rearrangement joins TRBV11-3 to TRBJ2-1; no clear D. CDR1 SGHNT and CDR2 YENEEA come from the germline V gene. Trimming cost V 2 bases and J 5 bases, with 7 bases left between them. The CDR3 is made up of 13 amino acids. As DNA, the CDR3 is TGTGCCAGCAGCTTATTAAGCGACAATGAGCAGTTCTTC. This encodes CASSLLSDNEQFF.

V gene TRBV27 combines with J gene TRBJ2-5, with D unclear. The CDR3 length is 15 residues. The germline V gene has CDR1 MNHEY and CDR2 SMNVEV (reference sequence). The V gene lost 2 bases and the J gene lost 7 bases, with 17 bases spanning the gap. The CDR3 bases are TGTGCCAGCAGTTTACTTCACCGAGAGAATCTGACCCAGTACTTC. Amino acid sequence: CASSLLHRENLTQYF.

This rearrangement joins TRBV7-9 to TRBJ2-1; TRBD2 agrees at 9 bases. CDR3 length equals 15 residues. CDR1 and CDR2 (germline): SEHNR, FQNEAQ (reference sequence). After removal of 3 bases from V and 5 bases from J, the junction contained 5 bases not matched to a gene. CDR3 protein: CASSLKTSGDNEQFF. CDR3 nucleotide sequence: TGTGCCAGCAGCTTGAAGACTAGCGGAGACAATGAGCAGTTCTTC.

V gene TRBV28 combines with J gene TRBJ1-4; TRBD1 aligns across 7 bases. This CDR3 comprises 15 residues. Germline trimming cut 6 bases from V and 3 bases from J; bases unmatched to any gene: 7. Germline CDR1 and CDR2: MDHEN and SYDVKM. For the CDR3, the DNA is TGTGCCAGCAGCCGAAAAGGGACAGCTAATGAAAAACTGTTTTTT. As protein: CASSRKGTANEKLFF.